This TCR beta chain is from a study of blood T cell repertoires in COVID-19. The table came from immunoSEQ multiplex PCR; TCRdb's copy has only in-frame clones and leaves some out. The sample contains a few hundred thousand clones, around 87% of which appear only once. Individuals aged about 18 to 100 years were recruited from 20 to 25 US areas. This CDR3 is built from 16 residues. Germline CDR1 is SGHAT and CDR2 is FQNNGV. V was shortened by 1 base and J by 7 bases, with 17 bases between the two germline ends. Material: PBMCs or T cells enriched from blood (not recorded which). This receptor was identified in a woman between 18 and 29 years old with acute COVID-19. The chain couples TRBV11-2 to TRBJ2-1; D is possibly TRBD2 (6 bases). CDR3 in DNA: TGTGCCAGCAGCTTAGCCCCCCGTGGCGGGGAAAATGAGCAGTTCTTC. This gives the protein CASSLAPRGGENEQFF.